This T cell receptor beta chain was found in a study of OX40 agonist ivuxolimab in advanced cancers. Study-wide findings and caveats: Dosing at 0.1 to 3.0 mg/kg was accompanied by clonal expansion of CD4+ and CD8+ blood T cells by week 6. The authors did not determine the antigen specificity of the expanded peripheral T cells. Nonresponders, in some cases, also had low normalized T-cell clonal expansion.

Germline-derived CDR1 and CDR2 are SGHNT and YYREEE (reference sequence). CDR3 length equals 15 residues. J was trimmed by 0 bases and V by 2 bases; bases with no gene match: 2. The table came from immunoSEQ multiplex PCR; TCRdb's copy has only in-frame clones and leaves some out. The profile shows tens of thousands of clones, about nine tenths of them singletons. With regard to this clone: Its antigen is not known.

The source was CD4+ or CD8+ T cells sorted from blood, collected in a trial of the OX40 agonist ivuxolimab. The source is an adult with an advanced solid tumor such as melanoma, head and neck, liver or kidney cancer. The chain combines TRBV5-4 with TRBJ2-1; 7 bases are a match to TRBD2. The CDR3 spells CASSLREGSYNEQFF. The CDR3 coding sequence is TGTGCCAGCAGCTTAAGGGAGGGCTCCTACAATGAGCAGTTCTTC.